This entry features one TCR beta chain sequence. Its antigen is unknown. These data are taken from a study of T cell responses to AZD1222 COVID-19 vaccine. Study observations and caveats: Possibly, clonal diversity was underestimated; donors were largely white British and included more females. Samples come after the peak T cell response, not at day 14.

Profiling relied on immunoSEQ multiplex PCR, and the TCRdb table lists in-frame clones only, not all of them. The sample holds roughly 110,000 clones, approximately 90% seen once. Sample: peripheral blood, taken 28 days after the second AZD1222 dose. The sequence derives from an adult who received the AZD1222 COVID-19 vaccine.

The DNA for the CDR3 is TGTGCCAGCAGTGAACGAGGTATAAGAGGGCAAAAACTGTTTTTT. It yields the protein CASSERGIRGQKLFF. This chain connects TRBV2 to TRBJ1-4; D unclear. There are 15 residues in the CDR3. With 2 bases removed from V and 9 bases from J, the gap between germline ends came to 16 bases. Germline V gene lookup returns CDR1 SNHLY and CDR2 FYNNEI.